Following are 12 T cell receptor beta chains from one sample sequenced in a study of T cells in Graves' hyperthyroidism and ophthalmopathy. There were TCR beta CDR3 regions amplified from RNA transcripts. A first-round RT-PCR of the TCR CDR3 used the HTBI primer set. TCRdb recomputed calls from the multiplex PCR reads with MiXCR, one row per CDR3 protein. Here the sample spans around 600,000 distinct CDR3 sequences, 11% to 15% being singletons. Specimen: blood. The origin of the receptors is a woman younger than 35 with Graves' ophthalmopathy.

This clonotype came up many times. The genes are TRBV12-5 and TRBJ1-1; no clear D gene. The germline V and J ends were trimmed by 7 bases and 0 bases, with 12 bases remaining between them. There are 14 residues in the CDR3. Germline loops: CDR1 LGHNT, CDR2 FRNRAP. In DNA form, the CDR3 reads TGTGCTAGTGATCCTGTGGGTATGAACACTGAAGCTTTCTTT. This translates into CASDPVGMNTEAFF. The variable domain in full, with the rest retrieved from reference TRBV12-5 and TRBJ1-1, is DARVTQTPRHKVTEMGQEVTMRCQPILGHNTVFWYRQTMMQGLELLAYFRNRAPLDDSGMPKDRFSAEMPDATLATLKIQPSEPRDSAVYFCASDPVGMNTEAFFGQGTRLTVV.

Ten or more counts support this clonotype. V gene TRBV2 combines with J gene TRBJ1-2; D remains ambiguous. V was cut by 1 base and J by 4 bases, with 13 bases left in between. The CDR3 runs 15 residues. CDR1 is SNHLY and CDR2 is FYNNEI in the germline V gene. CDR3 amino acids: CASSEVGGRVYGYTF. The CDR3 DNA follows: TGTGCCAGCAGTGAAGTAGGTGGGAGGGTCTATGGCTACACCTTC.

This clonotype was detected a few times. CDR3 region: CASKSDRANTEAFF. The CDR3 DNA reads TGTGCCAGCAAGTCGGACAGGGCGAACACTGAAGCTTTCTTT. The V and J genes are TRBV5-4 and TRBJ1-1, with 8 bases aligning to TRBD1. This CDR3 contains 14 residues. Germline CDR1 is SGHNT and CDR2 is YYREEE (reference sequence). V lost 6 bases to trimming and J lost 1 base; unmatched junction nucleotides: 5.

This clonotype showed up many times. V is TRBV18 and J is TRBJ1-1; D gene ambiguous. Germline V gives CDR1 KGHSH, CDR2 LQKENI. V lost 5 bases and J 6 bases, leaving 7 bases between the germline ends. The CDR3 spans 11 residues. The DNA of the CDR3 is TGTGCCAGCTCAGGCGAGGCTGAAGCTTTCTTT. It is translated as CASSGEAEAFF.

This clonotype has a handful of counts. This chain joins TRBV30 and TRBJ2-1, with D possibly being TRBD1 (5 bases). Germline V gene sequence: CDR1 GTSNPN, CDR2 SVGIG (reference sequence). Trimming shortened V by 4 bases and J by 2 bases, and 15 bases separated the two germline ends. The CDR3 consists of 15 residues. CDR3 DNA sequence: TGTGCCTGGACGGGCAGGGAATTGACCTACAATGAGCAGTTCTTC. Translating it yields CAWTGRELTYNEQFF.

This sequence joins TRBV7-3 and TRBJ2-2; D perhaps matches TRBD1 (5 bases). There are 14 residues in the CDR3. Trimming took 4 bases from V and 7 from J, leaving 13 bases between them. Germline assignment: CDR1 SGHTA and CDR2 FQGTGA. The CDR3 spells CASSYTGLRGELFF. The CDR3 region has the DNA TGTGCCAGCAGCTATACAGGTCTCCGCGGGGAGCTGTTTTTT. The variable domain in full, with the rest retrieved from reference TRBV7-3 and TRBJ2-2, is GAGVSQTPSNKVTEKGKYVELRCDPISGHTALYWYRQSLGQGPEFLIYFQGTGAADDSGLPNDRFFAVRPEGSVSTLKIQRTERGDSAVYLCASSYTGLRGELFFGEGSRLTVL.

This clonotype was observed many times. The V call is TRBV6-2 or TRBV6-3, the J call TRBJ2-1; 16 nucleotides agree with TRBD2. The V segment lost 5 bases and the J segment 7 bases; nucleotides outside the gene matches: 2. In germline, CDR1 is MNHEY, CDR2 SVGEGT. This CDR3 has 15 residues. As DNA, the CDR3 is TGTGCCAGCAGTGTGGGACTAGCGGGAGGGAATGAGCAGTTCTTC. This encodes CASSVGLAGGNEQFF.

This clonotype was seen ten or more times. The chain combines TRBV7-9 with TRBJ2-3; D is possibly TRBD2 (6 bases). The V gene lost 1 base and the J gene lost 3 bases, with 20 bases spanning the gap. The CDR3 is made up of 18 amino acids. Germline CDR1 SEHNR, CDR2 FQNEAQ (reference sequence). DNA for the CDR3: TGTGCCAGCAGCTTAGGATTAGGACGGGACTCGGAAACAGATACGCAGTATTTT. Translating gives CASSLGLGRDSETDTQYF.

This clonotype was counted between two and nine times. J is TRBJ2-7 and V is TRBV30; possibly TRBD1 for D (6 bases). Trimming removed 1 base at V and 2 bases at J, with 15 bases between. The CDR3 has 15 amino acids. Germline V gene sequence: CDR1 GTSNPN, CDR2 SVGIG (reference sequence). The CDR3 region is CAWSGGHRDPYEQYF. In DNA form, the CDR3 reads TGTGCCTGGAGTGGGGGGCACCGGGACCCCTACGAGCAGTACTTC.

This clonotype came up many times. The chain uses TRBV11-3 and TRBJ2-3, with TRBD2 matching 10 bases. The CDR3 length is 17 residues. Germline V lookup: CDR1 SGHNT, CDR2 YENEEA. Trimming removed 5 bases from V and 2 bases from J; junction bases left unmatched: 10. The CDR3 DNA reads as TGTGCCAGCAGCCAAGACCCCCTAGCGGGAGTCACAGATACGCAGTATTTT. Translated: CASSQDPLAGVTDTQYF.

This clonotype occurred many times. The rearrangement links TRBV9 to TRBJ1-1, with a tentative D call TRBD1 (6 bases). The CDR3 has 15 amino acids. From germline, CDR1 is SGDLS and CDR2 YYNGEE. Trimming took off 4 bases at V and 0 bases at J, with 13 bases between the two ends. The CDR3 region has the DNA TGTGCCAGCAGCCCTAGGGGGACGGTGAACACTGAAGCTTTCTTT. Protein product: CASSPRGTVNTEAFF.

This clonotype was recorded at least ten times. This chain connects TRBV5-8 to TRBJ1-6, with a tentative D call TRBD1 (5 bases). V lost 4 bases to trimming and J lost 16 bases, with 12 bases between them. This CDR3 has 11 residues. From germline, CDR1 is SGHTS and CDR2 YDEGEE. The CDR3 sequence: CASSPRQKLHF. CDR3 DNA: TGTGCCAGCAGCCCCAGACAGAAACTCCACTTT.